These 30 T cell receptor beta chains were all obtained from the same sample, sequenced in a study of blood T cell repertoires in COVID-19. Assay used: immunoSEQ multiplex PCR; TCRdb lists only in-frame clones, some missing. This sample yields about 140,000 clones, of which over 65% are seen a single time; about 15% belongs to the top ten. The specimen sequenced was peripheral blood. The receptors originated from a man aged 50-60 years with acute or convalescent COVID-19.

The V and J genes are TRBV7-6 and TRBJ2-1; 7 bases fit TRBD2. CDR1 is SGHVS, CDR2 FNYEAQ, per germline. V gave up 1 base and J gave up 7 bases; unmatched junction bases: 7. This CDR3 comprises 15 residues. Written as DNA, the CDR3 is TGTGCCAGCAGCTTAGGTGGGCTAGCGGTGAATGAGCAGTTCTTC. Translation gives CASSLGGLAVNEQFF.

CDR3 in amino acids: CASSTGQERSQPQHF. In nucleotides, the CDR3 is TGTGCCAGTAGTACCGGACAGGAAAGAAGTCAGCCCCAGCATTTT. The V call is TRBV19, the J call TRBJ1-5, with 7 bases identical to TRBD1. The CDR3 is 15 residues long. Per the germline V gene, CDR1 is LNHDA and CDR2 is SQIVND (reference sequence). Trimming cost V 4 bases and J 6 bases; bases outside gene matches: 9.

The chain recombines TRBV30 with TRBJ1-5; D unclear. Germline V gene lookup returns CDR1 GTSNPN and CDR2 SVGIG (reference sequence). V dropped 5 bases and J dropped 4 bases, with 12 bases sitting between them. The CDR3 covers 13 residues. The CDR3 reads CAWGESSNQPQHF. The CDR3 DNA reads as TGTGCCTGGGGTGAATCCTCTAATCAGCCCCAGCATTTT.

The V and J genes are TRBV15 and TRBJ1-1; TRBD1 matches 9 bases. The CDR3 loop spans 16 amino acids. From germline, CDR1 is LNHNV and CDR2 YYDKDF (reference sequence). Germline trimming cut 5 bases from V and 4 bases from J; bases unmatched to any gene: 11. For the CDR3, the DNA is TGTGCCACCAGCCAAGATCGGGACAGGGTATCCACTGAAGCTTTCTTT. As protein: CATSQDRDRVSTEAFF.

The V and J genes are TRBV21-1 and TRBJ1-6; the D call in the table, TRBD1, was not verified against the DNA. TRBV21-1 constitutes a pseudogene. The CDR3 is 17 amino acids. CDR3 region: CASSKSARRLYNSPLHF. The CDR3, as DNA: TGTGCCAGCAGCAAAAGTGCCAGGCGCCTATATAATTCACCCCTCCACTTT.

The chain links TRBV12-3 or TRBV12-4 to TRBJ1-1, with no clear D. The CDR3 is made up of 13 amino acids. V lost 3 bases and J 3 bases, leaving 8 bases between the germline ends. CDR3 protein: CASSFGTDTEAFF. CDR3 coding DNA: TGTGCCAGCAGTTTCGGCACAGACACTGAAGCTTTCTTT.

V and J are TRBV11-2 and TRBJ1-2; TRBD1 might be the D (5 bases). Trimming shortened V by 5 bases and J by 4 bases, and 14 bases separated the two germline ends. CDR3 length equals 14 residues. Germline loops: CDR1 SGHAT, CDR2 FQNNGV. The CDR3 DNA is TGTGCCAGCAGCCCGGGGGAGGGGCTCTATGGCTACACCTTC. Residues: CASSPGEGLYGYTF.

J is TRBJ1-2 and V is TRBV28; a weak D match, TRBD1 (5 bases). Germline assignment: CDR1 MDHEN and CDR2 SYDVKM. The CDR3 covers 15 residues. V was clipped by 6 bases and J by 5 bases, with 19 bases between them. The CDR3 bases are TGTGCCAGCAGGAGGCCGATCCGGGACTTATATGGCTACACCTTC. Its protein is CASRRPIRDLYGYTF.

CDR3 DNA sequence: TGCGCCAGCAGTTTTAACAGGGTGGAACAGCCCCAGCATTTT. Protein product: CASSFNRVEQPQHF. The chain recombines TRBV10-2 with TRBJ1-5, with D perhaps matching TRBD1 (6 bases). The CDR3 covers 14 residues. The germline V and J ends were trimmed by 5 bases and 7 bases, with 15 bases remaining between them. CDR1 and CDR2 (germline): WSHSY, SAAADI.

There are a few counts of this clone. CDR3 amino acids: CASSSGVNQPQHF. The CDR3 DNA is TGTGCCAGCAGTTCAGGGGTCAATCAGCCCCAGCATTTT. The chain recombines TRBV12-3 or TRBV12-4 with TRBJ1-5, with D tentatively TRBD1 (6 bases). The V gene lost 4 bases and the J gene lost 3 bases, with 7 bases spanning the gap. CDR3 length: 13 residues.

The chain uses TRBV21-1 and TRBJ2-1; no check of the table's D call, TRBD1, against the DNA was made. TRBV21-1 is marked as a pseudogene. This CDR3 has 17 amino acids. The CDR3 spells CASSKSSPRAMRNEQFF. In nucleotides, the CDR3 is TGTGCCAGCAGCAAATCCTCCCCCAGGGCGATGAGGAATGAGCAGTTCTTC.

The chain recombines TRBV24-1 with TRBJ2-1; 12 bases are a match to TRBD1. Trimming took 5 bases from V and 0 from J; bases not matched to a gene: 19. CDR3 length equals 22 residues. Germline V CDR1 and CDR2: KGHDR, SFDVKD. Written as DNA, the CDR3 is TGTGCCACCAGTGTGGGGGGGACAGGGGGCAGAACCCTCTTGAGCTCCTACAATGAGCAGTTCTTC. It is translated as CATSVGGTGGRTLLSSYNEQFF.

The CDR3 sequence: CATSRPTGSTDTQYF. CDR3 nucleotides: TGTGCCACCAGCAGACCGACAGGGAGCACAGATACGCAGTATTTT. The J gene is TRBJ2-3, the V gene TRBV15, with 7 positions matching TRBD1. The germline CDR1 and CDR2 sequences are LNHNV and YYDKDF (reference sequence). The CDR3 sequence is 15 residues long. J was trimmed by 0 bases and V by 2 bases; bases with no gene match: 2.

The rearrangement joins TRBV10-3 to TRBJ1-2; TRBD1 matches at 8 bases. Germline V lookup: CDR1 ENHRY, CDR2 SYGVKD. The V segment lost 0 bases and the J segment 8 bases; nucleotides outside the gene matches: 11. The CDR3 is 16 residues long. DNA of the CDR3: TGTGCCATCAGTGAGTCGGGGGCAGGGGGCAGGCAAGGCTACACCTTC. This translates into CAISESGAGGRQGYTF.

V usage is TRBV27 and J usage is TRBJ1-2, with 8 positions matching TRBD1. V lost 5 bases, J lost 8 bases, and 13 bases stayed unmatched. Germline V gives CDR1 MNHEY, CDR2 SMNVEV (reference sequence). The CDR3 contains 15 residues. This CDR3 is CASSPALSGGRGYTF. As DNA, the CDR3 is TGTGCCAGCAGTCCTGCACTTTCAGGGGGCCGGGGCTACACCTTC.

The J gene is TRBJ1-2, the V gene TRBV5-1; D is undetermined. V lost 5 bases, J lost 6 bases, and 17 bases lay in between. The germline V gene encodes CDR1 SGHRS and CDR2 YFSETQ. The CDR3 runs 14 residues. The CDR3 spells CASSLGAQFDGYTF. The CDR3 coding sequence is TGCGCCAGCAGTCTTGGAGCGCAGTTTGATGGCTACACCTTC.

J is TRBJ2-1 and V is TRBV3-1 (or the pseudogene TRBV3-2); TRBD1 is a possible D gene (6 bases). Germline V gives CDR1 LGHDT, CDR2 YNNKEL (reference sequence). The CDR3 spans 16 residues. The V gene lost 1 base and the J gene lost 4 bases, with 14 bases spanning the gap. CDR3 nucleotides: TGTGCCAGCAGCCAAGGGGGGCAACTACTTTACAATGAGCAGTTCTTC. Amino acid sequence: CASSQGGQLLYNEQFF.

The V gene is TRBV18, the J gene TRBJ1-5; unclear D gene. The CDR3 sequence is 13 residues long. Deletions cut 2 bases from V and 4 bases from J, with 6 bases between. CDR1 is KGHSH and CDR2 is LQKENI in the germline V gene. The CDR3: CASSPGLNQPQHF. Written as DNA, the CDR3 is TGTGCCAGCTCACCAGGGCTAAATCAGCCCCAGCATTTT.

The CDR3 here is CASTGQGGEQFF. The CDR3 nucleotides are TGTGCCAGCACCGGACAGGGTGGGGAGCAGTTCTTC. The chain joins TRBV12-3 or TRBV12-4 to TRBJ2-1, with 8 bases fitting TRBD1. V lost 7 bases and J lost 10; bases outside the gene matches: 6. The CDR3 is 12 amino acids.

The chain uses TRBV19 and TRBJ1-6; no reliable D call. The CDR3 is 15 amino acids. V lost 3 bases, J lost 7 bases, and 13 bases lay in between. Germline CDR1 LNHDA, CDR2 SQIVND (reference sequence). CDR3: CASSISPVLNSPLHF. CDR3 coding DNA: TGTGCCAGTAGTATCTCGCCGGTCTTGAATTCACCCCTCCACTTT.

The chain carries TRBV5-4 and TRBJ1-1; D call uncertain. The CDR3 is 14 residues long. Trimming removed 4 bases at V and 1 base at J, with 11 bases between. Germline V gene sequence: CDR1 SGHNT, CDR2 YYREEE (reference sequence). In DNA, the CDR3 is TGTGCCAGCAGCCGTGACATTACGAACACTGAAGCTTTCTTT. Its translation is CASSRDITNTEAFF.

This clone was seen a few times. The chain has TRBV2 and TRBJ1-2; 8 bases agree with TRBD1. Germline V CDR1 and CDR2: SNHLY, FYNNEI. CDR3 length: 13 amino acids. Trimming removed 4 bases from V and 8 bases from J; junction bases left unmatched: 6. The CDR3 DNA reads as TGTGCCAGCAGTGTCGGACAGGGTAGGGGCTACACCTTC. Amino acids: CASSVGQGRGYTF.

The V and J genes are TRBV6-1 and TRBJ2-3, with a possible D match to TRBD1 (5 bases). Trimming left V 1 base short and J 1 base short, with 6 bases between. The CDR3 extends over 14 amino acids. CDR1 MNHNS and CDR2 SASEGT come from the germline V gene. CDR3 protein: CASSEVGGTDTQYF. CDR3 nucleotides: TGTGCCAGCAGTGAAGTAGGGGGCACAGATACGCAGTATTTT.

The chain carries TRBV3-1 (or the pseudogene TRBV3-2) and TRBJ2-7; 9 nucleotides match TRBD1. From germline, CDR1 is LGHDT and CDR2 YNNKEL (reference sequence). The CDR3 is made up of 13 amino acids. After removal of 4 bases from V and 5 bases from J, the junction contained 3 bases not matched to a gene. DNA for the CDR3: TGTGCCAGCAGCCGAGACAGGGGGGACGAGCAGTACGTC. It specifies CASSRDRGDEQYV.

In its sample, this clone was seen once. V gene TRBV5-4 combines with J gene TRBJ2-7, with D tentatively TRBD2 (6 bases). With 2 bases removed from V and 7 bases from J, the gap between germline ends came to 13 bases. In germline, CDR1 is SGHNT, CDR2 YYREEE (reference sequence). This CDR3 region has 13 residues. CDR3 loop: CASSFFPGEEQYF. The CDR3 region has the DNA TGTGCCAGCAGCTTCTTTCCGGGGGAAGAGCAGTACTTC.

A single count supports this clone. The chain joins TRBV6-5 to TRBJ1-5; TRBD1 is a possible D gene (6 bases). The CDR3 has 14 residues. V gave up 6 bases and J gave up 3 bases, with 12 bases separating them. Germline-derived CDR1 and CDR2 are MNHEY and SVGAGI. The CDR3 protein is CASSTDSYNQPQHF. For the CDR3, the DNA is TGTGCCAGCAGCACGGACAGCTACAATCAGCCCCAGCATTTT.

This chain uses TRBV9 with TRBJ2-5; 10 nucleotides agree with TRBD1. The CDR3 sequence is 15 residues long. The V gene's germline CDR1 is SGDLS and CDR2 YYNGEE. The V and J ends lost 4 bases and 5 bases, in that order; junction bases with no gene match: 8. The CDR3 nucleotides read TGTGCCAGCAGCTCCCTGACAGGGGGCGGGGAGACCCAGTACTTC. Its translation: CASSSLTGGGETQYF.

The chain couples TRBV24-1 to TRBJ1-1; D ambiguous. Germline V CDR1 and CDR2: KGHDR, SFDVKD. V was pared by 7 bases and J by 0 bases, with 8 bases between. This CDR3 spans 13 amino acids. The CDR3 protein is CATRGTVNTEAFF. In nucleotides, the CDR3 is TGTGCCACCAGGGGTACAGTGAACACTGAAGCTTTCTTT.

CDR3 DNA sequence: TGTGCCAGCTCAAGAGAGACTAGCGGGGCCACCGGGGAGCTGTTTTTT. Translating it yields CASSRETSGATGELFF. The J gene is TRBJ2-2, the V gene TRBV18; 11 bases agree with TRBD2. Losses at the gene ends were 5 bases for V and 4 bases for J; bases not matched to a gene: 6. Germline V gene sequence: CDR1 KGHSH, CDR2 LQKENI. CDR3 size: 16 residues.

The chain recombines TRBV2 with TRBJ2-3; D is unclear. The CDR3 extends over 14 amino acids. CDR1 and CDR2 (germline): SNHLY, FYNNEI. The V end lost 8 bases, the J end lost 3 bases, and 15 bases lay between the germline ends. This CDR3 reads CASLAVSSTDTQYF. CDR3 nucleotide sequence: TGTGCCAGCCTCGCGGTTAGCAGTACAGATACGCAGTATTTT. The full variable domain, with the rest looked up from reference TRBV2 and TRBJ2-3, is EPEVTQTPSHQVTQMGQEVILRCVPISNHLYFYWYRQILGQKVEFLVSFYNNEISEKSEIFDDQFSVERPDGSNFTLKIRSTKLEDSAMYFCASLAVSSTDTQYFGPGTRLTVL.